Following are 25 T cell receptor beta chains from one sample sequenced in a study of T cell responses to AZD1222 COVID-19 vaccine. Profiled with immunoSEQ multiplex PCR; TCRdb holds only in-frame clones, not every one. The data contain 95,000 or so clones, 91% of them seen just once; the ten biggest clones take up 6.5% to 8.5%. The input for sequencing was peripheral blood, taken 28 days after the second AZD1222 dose. The source of these receptors is an adult who received the AZD1222 COVID-19 vaccine.

The chain carries TRBV28 and TRBJ2-5, with D possibly TRBD2 on 6 matching bases. V lost 6 bases to trimming and J lost 0 bases, with 11 bases between them. This CDR3 comprises 14 residues. Germline-derived CDR1 and CDR2 are MDHEN and SYDVKM. The chain's CDR3 is CASRPPGDQETQYF. CDR3 in DNA: TGTGCCAGCAGGCCCCCGGGGGACCAAGAGACCCAGTACTTC.

The CDR3 nucleotides are TGTGCCAGCAGTCTCACAGGGGCCCCGTTCAATCAGCCCCAGCATTTT. Translation: CASSLTGAPFNQPQHF. This chain joins TRBV13 and TRBJ1-5; TRBD1 matches 7 bases. The CDR3 extends over 16 amino acids. Germline CDR1 reads PRHDT; CDR2 reads FYEKMQ (reference sequence). V trimming: 6 bases; J trimming: 3 bases; junction bases outside the gene matches: 11.

This clone was found a few times. The V gene is TRBV29-1, the J gene TRBJ1-2; D may be TRBD1 (5 bases). The germline gives CDR1 SQVTM, CDR2 ANQGSEA. This CDR3 comprises 13 residues. Trimming cost V 1 base and J 7 bases, with 13 bases left between them. The CDR3 region is CSVEAGSGSGYTF. The CDR3 DNA sequence: TGCAGCGTTGAAGCGGGGTCAGGGAGTGGCTACACCTTC.

The V gene is TRBV28, the J gene TRBJ2-5; the match to TRBD2 covers 13 bases. The V gene end was trimmed by 5 bases and the J gene end by 5 bases; junction bases not matched to a gene: 5. The CDR3 loop spans 15 amino acids. Germline-derived CDR1 and CDR2 are MDHEN and SYDVKM. The CDR3 sequence: CASSPGLAGIETQYF. The CDR3 nucleotides are TGTGCCAGCAGTCCGGGACTAGCGGGAATTGAGACCCAGTACTTC.

The genes are TRBV10-3 and TRBJ2-7; 8 nucleotides agree with TRBD2. The J segment lost 7 bases and the V segment lost 7 bases, leaving 12 bases of the junction unmatched. The CDR3 runs 14 residues. Per the germline V gene, CDR1 is ENHRY and CDR2 is SYGVKD. CDR3 coding DNA: TGTGCCATCACTGCGAGCTCTACTAGCGGAGAGCAGTACTTC. It yields the protein CAITASSTSGEQYF.

This clone has just one count. The rearrangement links TRBV29-1 to TRBJ2-1, with D hard to call. Germline assignment: CDR1 SQVTM and CDR2 ANQGSEA. V was cut by 4 bases and J by 7 bases, with 8 bases left in between. This CDR3 is built from 11 residues. The CDR3 here is CSVGSRNEQFF. CDR3 in DNA: TGCAGCGTTGGGAGTAGGAATGAGCAGTTCTTC.

As DNA, the CDR3 is TGTGCCAGCAGTCCCTCGGGAAGCGTTAGCTCCTACAATGAGCAGTTCTTC. Translated: CASSPSGSVSSYNEQFF. V and J are TRBV6-6 and TRBJ2-1; D is possibly TRBD2 (5 bases). The CDR3 consists of 17 residues. The V and J ends lost 5 bases and 0 bases respectively, with 17 bases between them. CDR1 MNHNY and CDR2 SVGAGI come from the germline V gene (reference sequence).

This rearrangement joins TRBV18 to TRBJ2-2, with TRBD1 as a possible D gene (6 bases). The germline CDR1 and CDR2 sequences are KGHSH and LQKENI. The CDR3 loop spans 15 amino acids. V lost 0 bases and J 4 bases, leaving 9 bases between the germline ends. The CDR3 coding sequence is TGTGCCAGCTCACCACCCCTAGGGGGCACCGGGGAGCTGTTTTTT. Its protein product is CASSPPLGGTGELFF. Supplemented by reference TRBV18 and TRBJ2-2, the full variable domain reads NAGVMQNPRHLVRRRGQEARLRCSPMKGHSHVYWYRQLPEEGLKFMVYLQKENIIDESGMPKERFSAEFPKEGPSILRIQQVVRGDSAAYFCASSPPLGGTGELFFGEGSRLTVL.

J is TRBJ1-1 and V is TRBV20-1; maybe TRBD1 (6 bases). V was shortened by 3 bases and J by 2 bases, with 16 bases between the two germline ends. Germline lookup yields CDR1 DFQATT and CDR2 SNEGSKA (reference sequence). The CDR3 runs to 15 residues. CDR3 in amino acids: CSASPQTGLNTEAFF. The CDR3 region has the DNA TGCAGTGCTAGTCCCCAGACAGGACTTAACACTGAAGCTTTCTTT.

The chain recombines TRBV14 with TRBJ1-1, with D perhaps matching TRBD1 (5 bases). The CDR3 sequence is 13 residues long. Trimming left V 1 base short and J 7 bases short, with 10 bases between. The germline gives CDR1 SGHDN, CDR2 FVKESK. CDR3 sequence: CASSQARGGEAFF. In nucleotides, the CDR3 is TGTGCCAGCAGCCAAGCTCGGGGGGGTGAAGCTTTCTTT.

The chain joins TRBV7-8 to TRBJ1-1; 11 bases agree with TRBD1. The trim removed 1 base at V and 4 bases at J, leaving 5 bases unmatched. CDR3 size: 16 residues. From germline, CDR1 is SGHVS and CDR2 FQNEAQ. The CDR3 coding sequence is TGTGCCAGCAGCTTAGGAACTGGGACAGGGGGCACTGAAGCTTTCTTT. It yields the protein CASSLGTGTGGTEAFF.

DNA for the CDR3: TGTGCCAGCAGTTTAGGGAACCTTGGGCCCCTCCACTTT. It is translated as CASSLGNLGPLHF. The gene calls are TRBV12-3 or TRBV12-4 and TRBJ1-6; D unresolved. The CDR3 extends over 13 amino acids. Trimming shortened V by 1 base and J by 13 bases, and 11 bases separated the two germline ends.

The chain employs TRBV6-5 and TRBJ2-1; 9 bases fit TRBD1. The length of the CDR3 is 15 residues. Trimming cost V 6 bases and J 5 bases; bases outside gene matches: 8. Germline V gives CDR1 MNHEY, CDR2 SVGAGI. The CDR3 DNA reads as TGTGCCAGCAGCCTAACCGGGACAGGGAACAATGAGCAGTTCTTC. Encoded protein: CASSLTGTGNNEQFF.

This chain connects TRBV7-9 to TRBJ2-5; no clear D. Per germline, CDR1 SEHNR and CDR2 FQNEAQ (reference sequence). This CDR3 is built from 12 residues. V lost 2 bases to trimming and J lost 5 bases, with 6 bases between them. CDR3 region: CASSLNSETQYF. The CDR3, as DNA: TGTGCCAGCAGCTTAAACTCGGAGACCCAGTACTTC.

V is TRBV6-5 and J is TRBJ2-7, with TRBD1 identical over 9 bases. With V trimmed by 0 bases and J by 0 bases, 0 bases remained unmatched. Germline values: CDR1 MNHEY, CDR2 SVGAGI. The CDR3 covers 15 residues. Here the CDR3 DNA reads TGTGCCAGCAGTTACTCGGGACAGGGCTCCTACGAGCAGTACTTC. Protein sequence: CASSYSGQGSYEQYF.

The chain is built from TRBV28 and TRBJ2-3; D is unresolved. The germline gives CDR1 MDHEN, CDR2 SYDVKM. V was pared by 2 bases and J by 1 base, with 7 bases between. This CDR3 region has 14 residues. CDR3 loop: CASSLIGGTDTQYF. In DNA, the CDR3 is TGTGCCAGCAGTTTAATAGGCGGCACAGATACGCAGTATTTT. The full variable domain, in which reference TRBV28 and TRBJ2-3 provide the parts outside the CDR3, is DVKVTQSSRYLVKRTGEKVFLECVQDMDHENMFWYRQDPGLGLRLIYFSYDVKMKEKGDIPEGYSVSREKKERFSLILESASTNQTSMYLCASSLIGGTDTQYFGPGTRLTVL.

This clone was counted a single time. V gene TRBV27 combines with J gene TRBJ2-7; 7 nucleotides agree with TRBD1. Germline loops: CDR1 MNHEY, CDR2 SMNVEV (reference sequence). Trimming took 3 bases from V and 5 from J; bases not matched to a gene: 4. CDR3 length: 13 residues. CDR3 region: CASSFTGENEQYF. The CDR3 DNA follows: TGTGCCAGCAGTTTTACAGGGGAGAACGAGCAGTACTTC.

The genes are TRBV19 and TRBJ1-5, with 8 bases matching TRBD1. This CDR3 contains 15 residues. Trimming removed 1 base from V and 6 bases from J; junction bases left unmatched: 5. Germline CDR1 is LNHDA and CDR2 is SQIVND (reference sequence). The CDR3 sequence: CASSIGTGGGQPQHF. The CDR3 DNA reads TGTGCCAGTAGTATAGGCACAGGGGGAGGTCAGCCCCAGCATTTT.

The chain couples TRBV5-4 to TRBJ2-1; no definite D call. The germline V gene encodes CDR1 SGHNT and CDR2 YYREEE (reference sequence). This CDR3 is built from 14 residues. Trimming removed 6 bases at V and 0 bases at J, with 10 bases between. CDR3 in DNA: TGTGCCAGCACCCCGTCCACCTCCTACAATGAGCAGTTCTTC. Encoded protein: CASTPSTSYNEQFF. The full variable domain, in which reference TRBV5-4 and TRBJ2-1 provide the parts outside the CDR3, is ETGVTQSPTHLIKTRGQQVTLRCSSQSGHNTVSWYQQALGQGPQFIFQYYREEENGRGNFPPRFSGLQFPNYSSELNVNALELDDSALYLCASTPSTSYNEQFFGPGTRLTVL.

This chain joins TRBV4-1 and TRBJ2-2; 12 positions agree with TRBD2. The V gene end was trimmed by 3 bases and the J gene end by 0 bases; junction bases not matched to a gene: 5. Per the germline V gene, CDR1 is MGHRA and CDR2 is YSYEKL. The CDR3 sequence is 18 residues long. In DNA form, the CDR3 reads TGCGCCAGCAGCCACAGGACTAGCGGGGTTTCGAACACCGGGGAGCTGTTTTTT. It encodes CASSHRTSGVSNTGELFF.

This chain links TRBV2 with TRBJ2-5; possibly TRBD1 for D (5 bases). Germline V gives CDR1 SNHLY, CDR2 FYNNEI. The V end lost 6 bases, the J end lost 5 bases, and 19 bases lay between the germline ends. This CDR3 has 15 residues. The CDR3 loop reads CASRLGAAPGETQYF. DNA for the CDR3: TGTGCCAGCAGGCTTGGGGCGGCCCCTGGGGAGACCCAGTACTTC.

The genes are TRBV6-5 and TRBJ2-5; 8 nucleotides match TRBD2. The germline V gene encodes CDR1 MNHEY and CDR2 SVGAGI. V dropped 6 bases and J dropped 4; count of bases not matched to a gene: 10. There are 15 residues in the CDR3. CDR3 residues: CASRKSGSDGETQYF. CDR3 nucleotides: TGTGCCAGCAGGAAAAGCGGGAGCGATGGAGAGACCCAGTACTTC.

CDR3 residues: CASSLRAGLPNTEAFF. CDR3 in DNA: TGTGCCAGCAGCTTAAGGGCAGGGTTGCCGAACACTGAAGCTTTCTTT. The chain carries TRBV5-4 and TRBJ1-1, with a tentative D call TRBD1 (5 bases). With 2 bases removed from V and 1 base from J, the gap between germline ends came to 15 bases. Germline loops: CDR1 SGHNT, CDR2 YYREEE (reference sequence). This CDR3 region has 16 residues. Based on the CDR3 plus reference TRBV5-4 and TRBJ1-1, the full variable domain is ETGVTQSPTHLIKTRGQQVTLRCSSQSGHNTVSWYQQALGQGPQFIFQYYREEENGRGNFPPRFSGLQFPNYSSELNVNALELDDSALYLCASSLRAGLPNTEAFFGQGTRLTVV.

J is TRBJ2-2 and V is TRBV10-3; 11 bases agree with TRBD2. CDR3 size: 16 residues. CDR1 and CDR2 from the germline V gene are ENHRY and SYGVKD. V trimming: 7 bases; J trimming: 0 bases; junction bases outside the gene matches: 4. This chain's CDR3 is CAIKGTSGSNTGELFF. The CDR3 nucleotides are TGTGCCATCAAGGGGACTAGCGGCTCGAACACCGGGGAGCTGTTTTTT.

The chain couples TRBV6-5 to TRBJ2-5; 12 nucleotides align to TRBD2. The CDR3 is made up of 13 amino acids. V was pared by 6 bases and J by 4 bases, with 0 bases of the junction left unmatched. Germline assignment: CDR1 MNHEY and CDR2 SVGAGI. The CDR3 DNA is TGTGCCAGCAGACTAGCGGGAGGAGAGACCCAGTACTTC. Protein: CASRLAGGETQYF.